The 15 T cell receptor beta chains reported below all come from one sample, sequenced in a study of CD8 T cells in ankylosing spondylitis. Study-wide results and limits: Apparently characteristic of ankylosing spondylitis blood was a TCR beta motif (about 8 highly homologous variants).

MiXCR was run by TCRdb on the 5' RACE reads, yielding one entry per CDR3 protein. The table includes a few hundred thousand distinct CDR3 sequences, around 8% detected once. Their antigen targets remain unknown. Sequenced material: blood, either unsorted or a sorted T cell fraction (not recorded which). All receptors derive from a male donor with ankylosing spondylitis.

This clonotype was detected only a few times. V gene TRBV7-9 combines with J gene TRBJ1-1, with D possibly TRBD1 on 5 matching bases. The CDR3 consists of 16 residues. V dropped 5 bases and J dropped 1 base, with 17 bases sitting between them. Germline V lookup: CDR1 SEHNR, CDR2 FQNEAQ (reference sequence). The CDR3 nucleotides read TGTGCCAGCAGCCTGGGGGGTCCCAGGCGGAACACTGAAGCTTTCTTT. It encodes CASSLGGPRRNTEAFF.

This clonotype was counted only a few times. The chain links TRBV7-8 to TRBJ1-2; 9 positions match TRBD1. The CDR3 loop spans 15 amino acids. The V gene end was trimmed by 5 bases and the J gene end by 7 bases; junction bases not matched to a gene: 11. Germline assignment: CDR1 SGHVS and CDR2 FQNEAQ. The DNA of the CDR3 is TGTGCCAGCAGCATGAGGGGACAGGGACTATCTGGCTACACCTTC. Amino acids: CASSMRGQGLSGYTF.

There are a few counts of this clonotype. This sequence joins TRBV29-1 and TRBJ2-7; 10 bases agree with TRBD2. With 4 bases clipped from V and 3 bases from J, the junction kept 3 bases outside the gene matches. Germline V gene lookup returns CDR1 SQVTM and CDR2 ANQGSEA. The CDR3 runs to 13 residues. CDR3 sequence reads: CSVGLAGLYEQYF. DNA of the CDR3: TGCAGCGTTGGACTAGCGGGCCTCTACGAGCAGTACTTC.

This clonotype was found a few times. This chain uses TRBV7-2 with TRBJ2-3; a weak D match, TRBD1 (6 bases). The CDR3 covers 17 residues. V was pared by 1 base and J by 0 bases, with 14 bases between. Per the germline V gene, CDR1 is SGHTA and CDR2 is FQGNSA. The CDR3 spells CASSLGWGHLSTDTQYF. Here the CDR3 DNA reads TGTGCCAGCAGCTTAGGGTGGGGACACCTTAGCACAGATACGCAGTATTTT.

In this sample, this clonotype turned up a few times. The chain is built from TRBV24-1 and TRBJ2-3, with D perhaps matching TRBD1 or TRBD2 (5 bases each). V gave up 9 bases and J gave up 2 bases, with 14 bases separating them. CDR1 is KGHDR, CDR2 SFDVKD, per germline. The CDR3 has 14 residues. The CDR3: CATHGTDSTDTQYF. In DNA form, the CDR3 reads TGTGCCACCCACGGGACGGATTCCACAGATACGCAGTATTTT.

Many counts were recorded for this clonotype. CDR3 loop: CASSLLADANTGELFF. CDR3 DNA sequence: TGTGCCAGCTCGCTATTAGCGGACGCGAACACCGGGGAGCTGTTTTTT. The genes are TRBV18 and TRBJ2-2; possibly TRBD2 for D (6 bases). Trimming removed 6 bases from V and 0 bases from J, with 14 bases in between. The CDR3 extends over 16 amino acids. Germline assignment: CDR1 KGHSH and CDR2 LQKENI.

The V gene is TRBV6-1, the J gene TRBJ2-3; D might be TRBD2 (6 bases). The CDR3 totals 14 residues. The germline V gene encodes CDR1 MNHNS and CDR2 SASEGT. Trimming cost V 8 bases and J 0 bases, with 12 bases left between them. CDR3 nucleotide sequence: TGTGCCAGCCGGCGGGACCCTAGCACAGATACGCAGTATTTT. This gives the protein CASRRDPSTDTQYF.

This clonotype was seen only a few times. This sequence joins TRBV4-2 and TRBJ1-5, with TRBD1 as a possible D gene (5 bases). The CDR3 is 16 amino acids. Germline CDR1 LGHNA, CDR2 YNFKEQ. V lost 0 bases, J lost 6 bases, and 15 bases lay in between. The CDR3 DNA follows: TGTGCCAGCAGCCAAGAAGTTTGGCAGGGCCCTCAGCCCCAGCATTTT. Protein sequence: CASSQEVWQGPQPQHF.

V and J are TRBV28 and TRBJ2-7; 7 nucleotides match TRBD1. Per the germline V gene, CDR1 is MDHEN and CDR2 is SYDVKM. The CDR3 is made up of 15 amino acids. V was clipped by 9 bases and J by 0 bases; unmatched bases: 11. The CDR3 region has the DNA TGTGCCAGTATTTCAGGGGACAGTCACTCCTACGAGCAGTACTTC. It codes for CASISGDSHSYEQYF.

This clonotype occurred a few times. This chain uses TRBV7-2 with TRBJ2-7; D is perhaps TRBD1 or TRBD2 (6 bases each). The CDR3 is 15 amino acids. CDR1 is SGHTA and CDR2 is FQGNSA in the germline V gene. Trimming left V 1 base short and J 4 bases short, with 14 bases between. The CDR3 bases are TGTGCCAGCAGCTTAGACAGTTGGAGGGGGTACGAGCAGTACTTC. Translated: CASSLDSWRGYEQYF.

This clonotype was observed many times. CDR3 in DNA: TGCAGCGTTGGTCAAACCAATGAGCAGTTCTTC. It yields the protein CSVGQTNEQFF. The V and J genes are TRBV29-1 and TRBJ2-1; D is unresolved. Between the trimmed V and J ends, which lost 4 bases and 6 bases, there was a span of 7 bases. CDR3 length equals 11 residues. Germline values: CDR1 SQVTM, CDR2 ANQGSEA.

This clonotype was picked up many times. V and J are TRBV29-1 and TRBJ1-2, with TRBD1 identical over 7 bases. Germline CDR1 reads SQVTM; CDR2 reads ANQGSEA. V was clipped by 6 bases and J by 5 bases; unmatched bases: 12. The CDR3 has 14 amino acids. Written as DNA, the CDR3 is TGCAGCGTCGGAAATCAGGGGGGGCTTTATGGCTACACCTTC. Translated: CSVGNQGGLYGYTF.

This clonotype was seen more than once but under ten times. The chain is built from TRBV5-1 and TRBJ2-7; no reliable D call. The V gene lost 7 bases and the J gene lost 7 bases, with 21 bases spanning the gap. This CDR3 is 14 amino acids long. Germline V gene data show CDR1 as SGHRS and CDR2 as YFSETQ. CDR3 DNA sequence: TGCGCCAGCGGACCGACGGTGCCAATTCTTGAGCAGTACTTC. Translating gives CASGPTVPILEQYF.

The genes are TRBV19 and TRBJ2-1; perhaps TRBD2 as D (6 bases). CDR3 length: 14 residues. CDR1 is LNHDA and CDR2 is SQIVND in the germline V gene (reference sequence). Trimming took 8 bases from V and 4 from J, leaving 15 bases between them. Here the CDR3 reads CASRLAPTYNEQFF. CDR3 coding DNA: TGTGCCAGTCGGCTAGCGCCGACGTACAATGAGCAGTTCTTC.

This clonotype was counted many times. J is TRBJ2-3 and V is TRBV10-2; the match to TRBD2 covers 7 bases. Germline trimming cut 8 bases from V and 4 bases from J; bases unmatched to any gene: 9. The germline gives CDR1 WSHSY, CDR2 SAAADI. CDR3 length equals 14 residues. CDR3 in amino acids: CASGEMGGPDTQYF. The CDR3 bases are TGCGCCAGCGGGGAAATGGGAGGGCCAGATACGCAGTATTTT.